One sample yielded the 26 T cell receptor beta chains listed below, sequenced in a study of control samples from healthy donors and cancer patients. The repertoire was sequenced with immunoSEQ multiplex PCR; TCRdb's copy has only in-frame clones and lacks some. The sample has about 110,000 clones, just over 90% seen once. The specimen sequenced was blood. The receptors shown here come from a human donor in good health. The donor label of this sample is uncertain.

The chain recombines TRBV5-6 with TRBJ2-2, with D perhaps being TRBD1 or TRBD2 (5 bases each). Per the germline V gene, CDR1 is SGHDT and CDR2 is YYEEEE. The CDR3 contains 14 residues. Trimming removed 0 bases from V and 5 bases from J, with 8 bases in between. The CDR3 DNA reads TGTGCCAGCAGCTTGGTTGGGGGAACCGGGGAGCTGTTTTTT. It yields the protein CASSLVGGTGELFF.

The chain uses TRBV12-3 or TRBV12-4 and TRBJ2-5, with D perhaps TRBD2 (5 bases). This CDR3 contains 13 residues. Trimming removed 5 bases at V and 4 bases at J, with 11 bases between. CDR3: CASSLLAGETQYF. The DNA for the CDR3 is TGTGCCAGCAGTCTTCTAGCAGGAGAGACCCAGTACTTC.

The chain recombines TRBV6-5 with TRBJ1-4; D is unresolved. This CDR3 has 13 residues. Between the trimmed V and J ends, which lost 8 bases and 10 bases, there was a span of 17 bases. Per the germline V gene, CDR1 is MNHEY and CDR2 is SVGAGI. The CDR3: CASSGYGGGKLFF. The CDR3, as DNA: TGTGCCAGCTCCGGTTATGGAGGCGGAAAACTGTTTTTT.

The chain has TRBV29-1 and TRBJ1-3; 8 bases are shared with TRBD1. The CDR3 is 15 amino acids. Looked up from germline, CDR1 is SQVTM and CDR2 is ANQGSEA. Trimming removed 4 bases from V and 0 bases from J; junction bases left unmatched: 5. The CDR3 here is CSVVGDRRSGNTIYF. CDR3 bases: TGCAGCGTTGTCGGGGACAGGCGCTCTGGAAACACCATATATTTT.

This clone came up once. The chain recombines TRBV19 with TRBJ1-2, with TRBD1 matching over 9 bases. The CDR3 consists of 12 residues. Germline V gene sequence: CDR1 LNHDA, CDR2 SQIVND (reference sequence). Unmatched junction bases numbered 4, after V lost 10 bases and J lost 4 bases. The chain's CDR3 is CATEGQGYGYTF. The CDR3 DNA follows: TGTGCCACCGAGGGACAGGGCTATGGCTACACCTTC.

The chain's CDR3 is CASSPRRTSGGNEQFF. The DNA for the CDR3 is TGTGCCAGCAGTCCCCGGCGGACTAGCGGGGGGAATGAGCAGTTCTTC. This chain uses TRBV27 with TRBJ2-1; 14 nucleotides line up with TRBD2. With V trimmed by 5 bases and J by 7 bases, 7 bases remained unmatched. Germline V gene data show CDR1 as MNHEY and CDR2 as SMNVEV (reference sequence). The CDR3 consists of 16 residues.

This chain joins TRBV29-1 and TRBJ2-2; the match to TRBD1 covers 7 bases. This CDR3 has 13 residues. The junction had 9 bases not matched to a gene; V was cut back by 7 bases and J by 7 bases. The germline CDR1 and CDR2 sequences are SQVTM and ANQGSEA. Here the CDR3 reads CSGSRGWGGELFF. For the CDR3, the DNA is TGCAGCGGCAGCAGGGGGTGGGGCGGGGAGCTGTTTTTT.

This clone has more than one count but fewer than ten. This CDR3 reads CASSKRPEQERALWRYEQYV. CDR3 DNA: TGTGCCAGCAGCAAAAGACCCGAGCAGGAACGTGCACTTTGGAGATACGAGCAGTACGTC. The rearrangement links TRBV21-1 to TRBJ2-7. TRBV21-1 is reported as a pseudogene. The CDR3 covers 20 residues.

The V gene is TRBV9, the J gene TRBJ2-3; 7 bases align to TRBD2. Germline CDR1 is SGDLS and CDR2 is YYNGEE. V dropped 0 bases and J dropped 3; count of bases not matched to a gene: 10. The CDR3 totals 17 residues. CDR3 loop: CASSVAGGRDLTDTQYF. In DNA, the CDR3 is TGTGCCAGCAGCGTAGCTGGGGGGAGGGATCTGACAGATACGCAGTATTTT.

V is TRBV4-2 and J is TRBJ2-1; no definite D call. The CDR3 runs 16 residues. Trimming removed 4 bases at V and 0 bases at J, with 13 bases between. Germline lookup yields CDR1 LGHNA and CDR2 YNFKEQ. The CDR3 DNA follows: TGTGCCAGCAGCCCCAGACCAGAGAGCTCCTACAATGAGCAGTTCTTC. Translating it yields CASSPRPESSYNEQFF.

The chain recombines TRBV9 with TRBJ2-3; the match to TRBD2 covers 9 bases. This CDR3 contains 14 residues. Trimming cost V 7 bases and J 4 bases; bases outside gene matches: 7. Per the germline V gene, CDR1 is SGDLS and CDR2 is YYNGEE. The DNA for the CDR3 is TGTGCCAGCGGTGCGGGGGGGATCGCAGATACGCAGTATTTT. Encoded protein: CASGAGGIADTQYF.

This sequence joins TRBV30 and TRBJ1-2; D remains ambiguous. The V gene lost 0 bases and the J gene lost 7 bases, with 12 bases spanning the gap. The germline V gene has CDR1 GTSNPN and CDR2 SVGIG (reference sequence). This CDR3 is built from 13 residues. The CDR3 loop is CAWSVGSMAGYTF. The CDR3 bases are TGTGCCTGGAGTGTAGGCAGCATGGCTGGCTACACCTTC. The complete variable domain, with remaining parts taken from reference TRBV30 and TRBJ1-2, reads SQTIHQWPATLVQPVGSPLSLECTVEGTSNPNLYWYRQAAGRGLQLLFYSVGIGQISSEVPQNLSASRPQDRQFILSSKKLLLSDSGFYLCAWSVGSMAGYTFGSGTRLTVV.

This chain uses TRBV6-5 with TRBJ1-5; D is uncertain. Per germline, CDR1 MNHEY and CDR2 SVGAGI. The CDR3 spans 14 residues. V was shortened by 4 bases and J by 6 bases, with 13 bases between the two germline ends. CDR3 residues: CASSSRQFLQPQHF. CDR3 nucleotides: TGTGCCAGCAGTTCGCGACAATTTCTTCAGCCCCAGCATTTT.

The chain couples TRBV18 to TRBJ2-7; TRBD2 is a possible D gene (6 bases). CDR3 length: 12 amino acids. CDR1 is KGHSH and CDR2 is LQKENI in the germline V gene. The germline V and J ends were trimmed by 0 bases and 6 bases, with 6 bases remaining between them. The DNA for the CDR3 is TGTGCCAGCTCACCACCGGGGGGCGAGCAGTACGTC. Its protein is CASSPPGGEQYV.

The chain carries TRBV4-3 and TRBJ1-5; D gene unclear. CDR1 and CDR2 (germline): LGHNA, YSLEER. The CDR3 totals 15 residues. V shed 0 bases and J shed 0 bases, with 6 bases lying between them. The CDR3 nucleotides are TGCGCCAGCAGCCAAGATCTAAATAGCAATCAGCCCCAGCATTTT. It encodes CASSQDLNSNQPQHF.

The chain is built from TRBV7-8 and TRBJ2-2; TRBD1 or TRBD2 may be the D gene (5 bases each). Between the trimmed V and J ends, which lost 10 bases and 3 bases, there was a span of 21 bases. The CDR3 has 16 amino acids. Germline CDR1 reads SGHVS; CDR2 reads FQNEAQ. Here the CDR3 reads CATRTFRDGDTGELFF. The CDR3 DNA sequence: TGTGCCACCAGAACATTCAGGGACGGAGACACCGGGGAGCTGTTTTTT.

This chain links TRBV7-2 with TRBJ1-4; D unresolved. The CDR3 covers 16 residues. Germline V gene sequence: CDR1 SGHTA, CDR2 FQGNSA. The V gene lost 1 base and the J gene lost 3 bases, with 12 bases spanning the gap. The CDR3 loop is CASSLVWQASNEKLFF. CDR3 nucleotides: TGTGCCAGCAGCTTAGTATGGCAGGCGTCTAATGAAAAACTGTTTTTT.

This chain uses TRBV5-1 with TRBJ2-7, with D possibly being TRBD1 (6 bases). There are 14 residues in the CDR3. CDR1 and CDR2 from the germline V gene are SGHRS and YFSETQ. With 6 bases removed from V and 0 bases from J, the gap between germline ends came to 13 bases. Written as DNA, the CDR3 is TGCGCCAGCAACCCAGGACAGTACTCCTACGAGCAGTACTTC. Its translation is CASNPGQYSYEQYF. The whole variable domain, filled in from reference TRBV5-1 and TRBJ2-7, reads KAGVTQTPRYLIKTRGQQVTLSCSPISGHRSVSWYQQTPGQGLQFLFEYFSETQRNKGNFPGRFSGRQFSNSRSEMNVSTLELGDSALYLCASNPGQYSYEQYFGPGTRLTVT.

The chain carries TRBV6-5 and TRBJ1-5; no definite D call. In germline, CDR1 is MNHEY, CDR2 SVGAGI. V was clipped by 6 bases and J by 0 bases, with 12 bases between them. This CDR3 spans 15 amino acids. In nucleotides, the CDR3 is TGTGCCAGCAGCTTTCCTCTCGTTAGCAATCAGCCCCAGCATTTT. Its protein is CASSFPLVSNQPQHF.

The chain joins TRBV2 to TRBJ1-2; D may be TRBD1 (5 bases). Trimming took off 8 bases at V and 3 bases at J, with 22 bases between the two ends. CDR1 is SNHLY and CDR2 is FYNNEI in the germline V gene. There are 16 residues in the CDR3. The CDR3 coding sequence is TGTGCCAGCCTTCCCGGATGGGGCCTGAGAGACTATGGCTACACCTTC. It yields the protein CASLPGWGLRDYGYTF.

V and J are TRBV7-9 and TRBJ2-1; a weak D match, TRBD1 (6 bases). Trimming cost V 0 bases and J 10 bases, with 10 bases left between them. The germline CDR1 and CDR2 sequences are SEHNR and FQNEAQ (reference sequence). The CDR3 covers 13 residues. CDR3 protein: CASSLATGWEQFF. In nucleotides, the CDR3 is TGTGCCAGCAGCTTAGCGACAGGTTGGGAGCAGTTCTTC.

The rearrangement links TRBV24-1 to TRBJ2-3; D uncertain. Per the germline V gene, CDR1 is KGHDR and CDR2 is SFDVKD. Trimming took off 6 bases at V and 0 bases at J, with 18 bases between the two ends. The CDR3 is 17 amino acids. The CDR3 DNA reads TGTGCCACCAGTCCGGGCAGCTATATGTCTAGCACAGATACGCAGTATTTT. Translating gives CATSPGSYMSSTDTQYF.

This chain links TRBV2 with TRBJ1-1; D perhaps matches TRBD1 (5 bases). The CDR3 totals 11 residues. Germline V gene sequence: CDR1 SNHLY, CDR2 FYNNEI. Trimming took 8 bases from V and 6 from J, leaving 10 bases between them. The CDR3 nucleotides are TGTGCCAGCGGTGGGGGGGCTGAAGCTTTCTTT. Translated: CASGGGAEAFF.

The chain recombines TRBV12-5 with TRBJ1-5; no clear D. This CDR3 region has 13 residues. V lost 4 bases and J 0 bases, leaving 4 bases between the germline ends. Germline V lookup: CDR1 LGHNT, CDR2 FRNRAP. CDR3 nucleotides: TGTGCTAGTGGTTACGGTAGCAATCAGCCCCAGCATTTT. Its translation: CASGYGSNQPQHF.

The chain has TRBV3-1 (or the pseudogene TRBV3-2) and TRBJ2-2; 8 positions agree with TRBD2. J gave up 4 bases and V 2 bases, and 9 bases lay outside the gene matches. Germline CDR1 is LGHDT and CDR2 is YNNKEL (reference sequence). The CDR3 is 17 amino acids. The CDR3 DNA reads as TGTGCCAGCAGCCAATCGGGGGGGACTCGTGCCACCGGGGAGCTGTTTTTT. Translating it yields CASSQSGGTRATGELFF.

This CDR3 is CASSLDSGADRETQYF. DNA of the CDR3: TGTGCCAGCAGCTTGGATAGTGGGGCCGACCGAGAGACCCAGTACTTC. This rearrangement joins TRBV7-9 to TRBJ2-5; a possible D gene is TRBD1 (5 bases). The CDR3 has 16 residues. Germline lookup yields CDR1 SEHNR and CDR2 FQNEAQ (reference sequence). Trimming cost V 3 bases and J 4 bases, with 18 bases left between them.